This TCR beta chain was captured by sequencing in a study of T cells expressing NK-cell markers. Germline assignment: CDR1 DFQATT and CDR2 SNEGSKA (reference sequence). This CDR3 region has 14 residues. Study results and limitations: Four of the donors also had these clonotypes leading their CD3+CD56-NKG2C+ fraction. Expanded NKG2C+ T cell clones were not confirmed as HCMV-specific. In about six donors, dominant CD3+CD56+NKG2C+ clones formed roughly 1.0-7.5% of CD8+ cells.

5'RACE template switching with UMIs generated TCR beta cDNA. TCRdb re-called the 5' RACE reads and shows each CDR3 protein once, DNA omitted. The sample totals thousands of distinct CDR3 sequences. By frequency, this clonotype registers medium-sized. The antigen is unknown. The TCR comes from a man aged 18 to 29 in good health. Sequences were obtained from blood T cells: a sorted CD56 or NKG2C T cell subset, CD4+ or CD8+ T cells, or bulk PBMC T cells (not recorded which). The chain combines TRBV20-1 with TRBJ1-3; no DNA is available, so the TRBD1 call from TCRdb remains unchecked. The CDR3 reads CSARAGATVETIYF.